Given below is one TCR beta chain in context. No antigen is known for it. The PCR made use of 60 Vbeta and 13 Jbeta primers. Profiling relied on immunoSEQ multiplex PCR, and the TCRdb table lists in-frame clones only, not all of them. The table has 270,000 or so clones, roughly 89% seen once. Per the germline V gene, CDR1 is MGHRA and CDR2 is YSYEKL. The CDR3 spans 16 residues. V shed 5 bases and J 2 bases; nucleotides not matched to a gene: 8. This sample is part of a study of cytomegalovirus exposure and HLA in healthy donors. Study-wide results and limits: A highly shared variant cluster was judged a likely technical artifact.

Sequencing was done on a sample of PBMCs. The V and J genes are TRBV4-1 and TRBJ2-3, with 9 nucleotides matching TRBD1. The sequence derives from a man between 40 and 49 years old in good health and CMV-seropositive. DNA of the CDR3: TGCGCCAGCAGCACCTCCGGGACAGGGACCACAGATACGCAGTATTTT. Translating it yields CASSTSGTGTTDTQYF.